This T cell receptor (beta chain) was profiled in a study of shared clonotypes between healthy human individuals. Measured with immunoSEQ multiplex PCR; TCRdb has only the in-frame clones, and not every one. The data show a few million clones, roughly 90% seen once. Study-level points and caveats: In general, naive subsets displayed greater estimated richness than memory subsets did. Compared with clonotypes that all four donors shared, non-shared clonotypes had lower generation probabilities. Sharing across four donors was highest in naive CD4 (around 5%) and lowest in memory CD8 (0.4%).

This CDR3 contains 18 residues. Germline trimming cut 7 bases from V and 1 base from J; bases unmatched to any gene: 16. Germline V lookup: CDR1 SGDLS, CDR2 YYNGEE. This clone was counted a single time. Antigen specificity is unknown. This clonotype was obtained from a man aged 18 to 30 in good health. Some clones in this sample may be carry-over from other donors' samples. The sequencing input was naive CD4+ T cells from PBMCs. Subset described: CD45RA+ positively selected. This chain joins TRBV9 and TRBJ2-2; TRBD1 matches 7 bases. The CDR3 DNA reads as TGTGCCAGCGAACCTCTTGCAAGGACAGGCCAGAACACCGGGGAGCTGTTTTTT. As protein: CASEPLARTGQNTGELFF.